Described below is a single T cell receptor beta chain sequence and its context. Its cognate antigen is unknown. The sample is drawn from a study of T cell clonotyping in hematopoietic cell transplantation. Trimming took 8 bases from V and 3 from J; bases not matched to a gene: 4. CDR1 is SGHAT, CDR2 FQNNGV, per germline. The CDR3 length is 14 residues. Study conclusions and caveats: Graft donor and pretransplant recipient Inverse Simpson Index values predicted broader posttransplant TCR diversity. Few recipient clonotypes overlapped donors; over 95% were de novo at given depth.

Sequenced by immunoSEQ multiplex PCR; TCRdb stores in-frame clones only, minus some. This sample has over 5,000 clones, with around nine tenths found just once. The gene calls are TRBV11-2 and TRBJ2-1; the match to TRBD2 covers 10 bases. The TCR originated in a female patient aged 40-49 years who had an allogeneic stem cell transplant from a related donor, so the T cells may come from the graft donor. Some clones in this sample may be carry-over from other donors' samples. The sample in question was peripheral blood mononuclear cells, obtained 100 days after allogeneic stem cell transplant. The CDR3 DNA sequence: TGTGCCAGCGAACTAGCGGGACTCTACAATGAGCAGTTCTTC. It translates to CASELAGLYNEQFF.